Listed below are T cell receptor beta chains from one sample, sequenced in a study of blood T cell repertoires in COVID-19. TCRdb's copy holds only in-frame clones and misses some; the assay was immunoSEQ multiplex PCR. The sample holds approximately 240,000 clones, around four fifths seen once. Sequencing used peripheral blood. The receptors originated from a woman over 75 with active or convalescent COVID-19. The CDR3 runs from the conserved cysteine through the conserved F or W. D genes are given only for firm matches. Only some rows state a clone size, as once, few, many or a class for expanded clones.

v_call	d_call	clone_size	j_call	cdr3_length	cdr3_nt	cdr3_aa
TRBV28	.	.	TRBJ1-4	13	TGTGCCAGCAGTTTATCAGGGTTTGAAAAACTGTTTTTT	CASSLSGFEKLFF
TRBV5-1	.	.	TRBJ2-5	13	TGCGCCAGCAGTTTACGCGGGCTGGAGACCCAGTACTTC	CASSLRGLETQYF
TRBV3-1/TRBV3-2	.	.	TRBJ2-7	14	TGTGCCAGCAGCCAGCTAGCGAGCTCCTACGAGCAGTACTTC	CASSQLASSYEQYF
TRBV10-3	.	.	TRBJ2-5	12	TGTGCCATCAGTGAGACAACCGAGACCCAGTACTTC	CAISETTETQYF
TRBV27	.	.	TRBJ1-3	14	TGTGCCAGCGGGACATCGAGCTCTGGAAACACCATATATTTT	CASGTSSSGNTIYF
TRBV5-4	.	.	TRBJ2-7	14	TGTGCCAGCAGCTTGAAGTTTTCGGGCTACGAGCAGTACTTC	CASSLKFSGYEQYF
TRBV27	.	.	TRBJ2-7	15	TGTGCCAGCAGTTTAAGGAGGGCAGTCTCCTACGAGCAGTACTTC	CASSLRRAVSYEQYF
TRBV7-2	.	once	TRBJ1-1	16	TGTGCCAGCAGCTTAACCCGAGTAACGATGAACACTGAAGCTTTCTTT	CASSLTRVTMNTEAFF
TRBV5-1	TRBD1	.	TRBJ2-1	16	TGCGCCAGCAGCCCGCGGACAGGGCCCGATTACAATGAGCAGTTCTTC	CASSPRTGPDYNEQFF
TRBV4-3	.	.	TRBJ2-3	15	TGCGCCAGCAGCACGACAGGTTTCAGCACAGATACGCAGTATTTT	CASSTTGFSTDTQYF
TRBV25-1	TRBD1	.	TRBJ1-6	17	TGTGCCAGCAGCACAGGGGGCCCCTTTAATCGGGATTCACCCCTCCACTTT	CASSTGGPFNRDSPLHF
TRBV28	TRBD1	.	TRBJ1-1	17	TGTGCCAGCGTAAACCCGGGACAGGGAAAGAGGAGGTCTGAAGCTTTCTTT	CASVNPGQGKRRSEAFF
TRBV5-1	TRBD1	.	TRBJ2-5	15	TGCGCCAGCAGCACCCGGGACAGGGGACGGGAGACCCAGTACTTC	CASSTRDRGRETQYF
TRBV7-2	.	.	TRBJ1-5	15	TGTGCCAGCAGCTTAGGGTCAGGGTCCAATCAGCCCCAGCATTTT	CASSLGSGSNQPQHF
TRBV12-3/TRBV12-4	.	.	TRBJ1-2	12	TGTGCCAGCAGTTTAGGTTCCCTTGGCTACACCTTC	CASSLGSLGYTF
TRBV6-5	.	.	TRBJ2-5	15	TGTGCCAGCGCGAGGAGGGGAGCGTACCAAGAGACCCAGTACTTC	CASARRGAYQETQYF
TRBV6-5	.	.	TRBJ1-1	14	TGTGCCAGCTCCCCCCTAGACCAGAACACTGAAGCTTTCTTT	CASSPLDQNTEAFF
TRBV28	.	few	TRBJ1-3	13	TGTGCCAGCAATCGTGCGGGGGGAAACACCATATATTTT	CASNRAGGNTIYF
TRBV5-1	.	.	TRBJ1-2	14	TGCGCCAGCACCCAAACCGGGACTAACTATGGCTACACCTTC	CASTQTGTNYGYTF